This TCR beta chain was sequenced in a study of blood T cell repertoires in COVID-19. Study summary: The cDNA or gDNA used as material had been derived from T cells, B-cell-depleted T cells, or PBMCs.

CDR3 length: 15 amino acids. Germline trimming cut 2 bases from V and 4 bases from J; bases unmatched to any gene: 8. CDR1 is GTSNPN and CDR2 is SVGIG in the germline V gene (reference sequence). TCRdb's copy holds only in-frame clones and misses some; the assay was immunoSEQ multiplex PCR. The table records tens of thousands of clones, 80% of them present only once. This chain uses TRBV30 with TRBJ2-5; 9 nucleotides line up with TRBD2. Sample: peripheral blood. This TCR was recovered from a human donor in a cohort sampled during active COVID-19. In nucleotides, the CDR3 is TGTGCCTGGAGTTCGGGGCGGGGGGGCCTAGAGACCCAGTACTTC. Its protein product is CAWSSGRGGLETQYF.